This T cell receptor (beta chain) was obtained from a study of blood T cells in healthy people across ages. Study-wide points: Age brought a roughly linear fall in TCR beta diversity measured per million T cells.

This clonotype was counted a few times. Its specificity is not known. Sample-barcoded 5' priming and a J-beta primer mix drove a second PCR of roughly 7 to 11 cycles. TCRdb recomputed calls from the 5' RACE reads with MiXCR, one row per CDR3 protein. The table has about 1,400,000 distinct CDR3 sequences, approximately 42% seen once. This clonotype was obtained from a woman aged 18-35 years in good health. Material: blood.

The CDR3 region is CASSYGAFF. CDR3 nucleotides: TGTGCCAGCAGTTACGGAGCGTTCTTC. The chain carries TRBV6-5 and TRBJ2-1; no clear D gene. This CDR3 is 9 amino acids long. Trimming pared 2 bases from V and 15 bases from J, leaving 5 bases between. Germline V lookup: CDR1 MNHEY, CDR2 SVGAGI.